This TCR beta chain emerged from a study of T cell responses to AZD1222 COVID-19 vaccine (dated by TCRdb to the early 2020s). The study in broad terms: A total of 233 trial participants underwent TCR sequencing, of whom approximately 200 had received two doses of AZD1222 and some 25 had received two doses of the MenACWY control vaccine. Trial participants were enrolled by age into subgroups of 18-55, 56-69 and 70-plus years, and 148, 28 and 57 TCR-sequenced participants, respectively, were included in these subgroups. Paper-wide results and their limitations: Reportedly, close to half of the unique spike-specific TCRs recognized epitopes lying outside the regions that are mutated in the B.1.351 and B.1.1.7 variants. The whole spike protein was spanned by vaccine-associated CD4 TCRs, and dominant responses were seen in regions 160-218 and 743-854. In the small 56-69-year group, the increase in depth fell short of significance, most likely because of low power. A significant rise in spike-specific TCR breadth and depth was observed after two AZD1222 doses relative to day 0 and relative to MenACWY recipients. Only six or seven AZD1222 recipients were SARS-CoV-2 seropositive at baseline, limiting conclusions about previously exposed vaccinees. Because no day 14 peak-response samples were available, the repertoires could be characterized only after the peak T cell response. Participants were mostly white British and included more females than males, and it was suggested by the authors that clonal diversity may have been underestimated.

The CDR3 regions of human TCRbeta chains were analyzed by immunosequencing. For the original study's pipeline: Repertoire TCRs were checked for matches against a reference library of SARS-CoV-2-specific TCRs that had been generated using the MIRA antigen-specificity platform. Breadth meant the fraction of unique TCRs that were SARS-CoV-2-associated, whereas depth meant the fraction of total T cells that were SARS-CoV-2-associated. Using the MIRA data, every spike-specific TCR was mapped to the spike region that the TCR reacted to and assigned to either a CD4 or a CD8 class. Log10-transformed breadth and depth values were compared by one-way ANOVA with Sidak's multiple comparisons tests. Not all clones reach the TCRdb copy of this immuneACCESS table, which keeps in-frame sequences only. Checked studies attribute under half of the gap to unresolved V genes and leave the rest unexplained. V, J and clone size reflect that table, while D and trimming were determined from the DNA. The sample records some 110,000 clones, about nine tenths of which are singletons. The ten largest clones capture around 8% of the sample.

The time point label for this specimen denotes: about 28 days (+/-7) after the second vaccine dose. AZD1222 recipients with second doses at about 4 weeks or about 12 weeks were pooled, because spike-specific TCR depth and breadth did not differ between schedules. The vaccinee samples were drawn from two UK trials, COV001 and COV002, one of which was a single-blind randomized controlled phase 2/3 trial testing AZD1222 (ChAdOx1 nCoV-19) in healthy adults. For TCRbeta chain sequencing, PBMC samples were collected from trial participants at day 0 and at day 28 after the second dose. Of note for this clone: This clone's antigen is unknown. Per-base qualities were not stored, and no clone one base away is much larger.

At the junction V is shortened by 5 bases and J by 4 bases; bases outside the gene matches: 3. Including the terminal cysteine and phenylalanine, the CDR3 comprises 13 residues. The entry retains the CDR3 DNA only, 39 bases that are in frame from base 1. CDR1 is given as SGHNT and CDR2 as YENEEA, both from the germline V gene. This sequence uses TRBV11-3 and TRBJ1-1, with 8 bases in between that match TRBD1. Sequenced here: peripheral blood, sampled 28 days after the second AZD1222 dose. This TCR derives from an adult who received the AZD1222 COVID-19 vaccine. CDR3 region: CASSPTGATEAFF. The nucleotide sequence is given as TGTGCCAGCAGCCCGACAGGGGCCACTGAAGCTTTCTTT.